A single sample is the source of the 27 T cell receptor beta chains below, sequenced in a study of OX40 agonist ivuxolimab in advanced cancers. Sequencing was performed with immunoSEQ multiplex PCR; in TCRdb, only in-frame clones are kept and a portion is missing. Here the sample spans tens of thousands of clones, approximately 80% being singletons. Sequenced here: CD4+ or CD8+ T cells sorted from blood, sampled in a trial of the OX40 agonist ivuxolimab. Receptors were obtained from an adult with an advanced solid tumor such as melanoma, head and neck, liver or kidney cancer.

As DNA, the CDR3 is TGTGCCATCTCCGGGGGGCCAGATACGCAGTATTTT. This translates into CAISGGPDTQYF. J is TRBJ2-3 and V is TRBV10-3; D is possibly TRBD2 (7 bases). CDR3 size: 12 residues. V was pared by 8 bases and J by 4 bases, with 10 bases between. CDR1 ENHRY and CDR2 SYGVKD come from the germline V gene.

J is TRBJ1-2 and V is TRBV6-6; D may be TRBD1 (5 bases). Per germline, CDR1 MNHNY and CDR2 SVGAGI (reference sequence). The ends were cut back, 6 bases at V and 2 bases at J, with 10 bases in the middle. This CDR3 is 13 amino acids long. The chain's CDR3 is CASSRDGNYGYTF. The CDR3 bases are TGTGCCAGCAGCCGGGACGGAAACTATGGCTACACCTTC.

The V gene is TRBV6-5, the J gene TRBJ1-1; possible D gene TRBD1, 5 bases. V was clipped by 0 bases and J by 8 bases, with 10 bases between them. The CDR3 contains 13 residues. The germline gives CDR1 MNHEY, CDR2 SVGAGI. CDR3 in amino acids: CASSYSGGEEAFF. CDR3 nucleotides: TGTGCCAGCAGTTACTCTGGGGGAGAGGAAGCTTTCTTT.

The chain joins TRBV6-5 to TRBJ2-7, with 7 bases that match TRBD1. CDR1 and CDR2 from the germline V gene are MNHEY and SVGAGI. The CDR3 runs to 14 residues. V dropped 2 bases and J dropped 2; count of bases not matched to a gene: 3. The CDR3 DNA sequence: TGTGCCAGCAGTTACGGGGACAGCGCCTACGAGCAGTACTTC. This sequence encodes CASSYGDSAYEQYF.

The genes are TRBV21-1 and TRBJ2-5. TRBV21-1 is a recognized pseudogene. This CDR3 comprises 14 residues. The CDR3: CASSKGQGRETQYF. The CDR3 DNA follows: TGTGCCAGCAGCAAGGGGCAGGGACGAGAGACCCAGTACTTC.

This chain links TRBV7-2 with TRBJ1-1, with TRBD1 identical over 9 bases. The CDR3 covers 14 residues. Germline V gene sequence: CDR1 SGHTA, CDR2 FQGNSA. Trimming at V came to 5 bases and at J to 5 bases, leaving 6 bases not matched to a gene. CDR3 coding DNA: TGTGCCAGCAGCCCGAACAGGGGGCAGACTGAAGCTTTCTTT. This codes for CASSPNRGQTEAFF.

The V and J genes are TRBV5-1 and TRBJ1-4; D might be TRBD1 (5 bases). This CDR3 has 15 amino acids. Trimming stripped 2 bases from V and 0 bases from J, with 8 bases between. Germline values: CDR1 SGHRS, CDR2 YFSETQ. CDR3 sequence reads: CASSFGGSTNEKLFF. CDR3 nucleotide sequence: TGCGCCAGCAGCTTTGGGGGGTCAACTAATGAAAAACTGTTTTTT.

This clone is a singleton in its sample. The chain is built from TRBV9 and TRBJ1-1; 12 nucleotides line up with TRBD1. Germline V gene lookup returns CDR1 SGDLS and CDR2 YYNGEE. With V trimmed by 4 bases and J by 5 bases, 9 bases remained unmatched. CDR3 length equals 16 residues. CDR3 sequence reads: CASSLLGQGAITEAFF. The CDR3 DNA reads as TGTGCCAGCAGCCTATTGGGACAGGGGGCGATTACTGAAGCTTTCTTT.

CDR3 bases: TGTGCCAGCAGTTTTGCCAGGGGAGGTGGCTACACCTTC. Protein product: CASSFARGGGYTF. The rearrangement uses TRBV27 and TRBJ1-2, with D perhaps matching TRBD1 (6 bases). CDR1 is MNHEY, CDR2 SMNVEV, per germline (reference sequence). The CDR3 has 13 residues. The V end was cut by 3 bases, the J end by 7 bases, with 12 bases between.

This clone was found a few times. The chain combines TRBV12-2 with TRBJ1-2; TRBD1, the table's D call, was not compared with the DNA. TRBV12-2 is designated a pseudogene. The CDR3 covers 13 residues. CDR3: CASRRDREDGYTF. The DNA of the CDR3 is TGTGCAAGTCGCCGGGACAGGGAAGACGGCTACACCTTC.

The chain couples TRBV4-1 to TRBJ2-4; 9 nucleotides align to TRBD1. The CDR3 extends over 18 amino acids. In germline, CDR1 is MGHRA, CDR2 YSYEKL. Germline trimming cut 3 bases from V and 0 bases from J; bases unmatched to any gene: 9. CDR3 DNA sequence: TGCGCCAGCAGCCAGGGGATCGGGACAGGGAAAGCCAAAAACATTCAGTACTTC. This sequence encodes CASSQGIGTGKAKNIQYF.

This clone was seen a handful of times. This chain joins TRBV2 and TRBJ2-7, with D unclear. V lost 5 bases and J lost 5, with 4 bases in between. Germline V gives CDR1 SNHLY, CDR2 FYNNEI. The CDR3 consists of 10 residues. In nucleotides, the CDR3 is TGTGCCAGCAGTTCCCACGAGCAGTACTTC. Residues: CASSSHEQYF.

This clone was seen a single time. This sequence joins TRBV11-3 and TRBJ1-1; 7 bases align to TRBD1. Germline lookup yields CDR1 SGHNT and CDR2 YENEEA. The CDR3 is made up of 15 amino acids. The V and J ends lost 5 bases and 1 base, in that order; junction bases with no gene match: 7. The CDR3 is CASSLNGQANTEAFF. The CDR3 DNA reads TGTGCCAGCAGCCTAAATGGACAGGCGAACACTGAAGCTTTCTTT.

The gene calls are TRBV19 and TRBJ2-4, with a tentative D call TRBD1 (6 bases). The CDR3 runs to 17 residues. The ends were cut back, 4 bases at V and 1 base at J, with 17 bases in the middle. Germline CDR1 and CDR2: LNHDA and SQIVND (reference sequence). CDR3 DNA sequence: TGTGCCAGTAGTAAAGGACAGCAAACCGGGGCCAAAAACATTCAGTACTTC. It is translated as CASSKGQQTGAKNIQYF.

This chain links TRBV7-9 with TRBJ2-3, with 8 bases aligning to TRBD2. Per the germline V gene, CDR1 is SEHNR and CDR2 is FQNEAQ (reference sequence). Trimming took 8 bases from V and 4 from J; bases not matched to a gene: 11. CDR3 length: 15 residues. This CDR3 reads CASGFGGGQADTQYF. DNA of the CDR3: TGTGCCAGCGGATTCGGCGGGGGGCAGGCAGATACGCAGTATTTT.

V and J are TRBV6-6 and TRBJ2-1, with D perhaps TRBD1 or TRBD2 (5 bases each). V was clipped by 6 bases and J by 9 bases, with 21 bases between them. The CDR3 contains 15 residues. Germline CDR1 MNHNY, CDR2 SVGAGI (reference sequence). The CDR3 region has the DNA TGTGCCAGCAGACCCAACCGGGACCCCCCTCGTGAGCAGTTCTTC. It yields the protein CASRPNRDPPREQFF.

The chain joins TRBV4-3 to TRBJ1-2; no reliable D call. CDR3 length: 16 residues. Germline loops: CDR1 LGHNA, CDR2 YSLEER. V dropped 4 bases and J dropped 2 bases, with 17 bases sitting between them. Here the CDR3 reads CASSPSRLKTNYGYTF. CDR3 in DNA: TGCGCCAGCAGCCCTTCACGACTGAAGACCAACTATGGCTACACCTTC.

The CDR3 nucleotides read TGTGCCAGTACACTGCAGGCGGTGACAGATACGCAGTATTTT. Translating gives CASTLQAVTDTQYF. The V call is TRBV2, the J call TRBJ2-3; D remains unclear. Trimming pared 9 bases from V and 3 bases from J, leaving 16 bases between. Germline lookup yields CDR1 SNHLY and CDR2 FYNNEI. The CDR3 consists of 14 residues.

V is TRBV5-1 and J is TRBJ1-6, with TRBD1 matching over 7 bases. V lost 4 bases and J lost 6; bases outside the gene matches: 13. The germline CDR1 and CDR2 sequences are SGHRS and YFSETQ. The CDR3 loop spans 17 amino acids. Here the CDR3 DNA reads TGCGCCAGCAGCGGCCCAACGGGGGACAGTCTTAATTCACCCCTCCACTTT. It is translated as CASSGPTGDSLNSPLHF.

The J gene is TRBJ2-1, the V gene TRBV10-2; D possibly corresponds to TRBD2 (5 bases). The V and J ends lost 0 bases and 2 bases respectively, with 11 bases between them. CDR3 size: 16 residues. The germline CDR1 and CDR2 sequences are WSHSY and SAAADI. This CDR3 is CASSESHSGTYNEQFF. The CDR3 DNA reads TGCGCCAGCAGTGAGTCGCACAGCGGAACCTACAATGAGCAGTTCTTC.

The chain is built from TRBV11-2 and TRBJ2-1, with a tentative D call TRBD1 (7 bases). V lost 2 bases, J lost 0 bases, and 11 bases lay in between. CDR3 length equals 16 residues. CDR1 and CDR2 from the germline V gene are SGHAT and FQNNGV. The CDR3: CASSLRGDSSYNEQFF. CDR3 DNA: TGTGCCAGCAGCTTAAGGGGGGACAGCTCCTACAATGAGCAGTTCTTC. Filled out from reference TRBV11-2 and TRBJ2-1, the complete variable domain reads EAGVAQSPRYKIIEKRQSVAFWCNPISGHATLYWYQQILGQGPKLLIQFQNNGVVDDSQLPKDRFSAERLKGVDSTLKIQPAKLEDSAVYLCASSLRGDSSYNEQFFGPGTRLTVL.

J is TRBJ1-1 and V is TRBV5-1; D remains unclear. The ends were cut back, 0 bases at V and 9 bases at J, with 12 bases in the middle. The CDR3 consists of 13 residues. Per the germline V gene, CDR1 is SGHRS and CDR2 is YFSETQ. The CDR3 protein is CASSLEDNHKAFF. CDR3 nucleotide sequence: TGCGCCAGCAGCTTGGAAGACAATCATAAAGCTTTCTTT. Based on the CDR3 plus reference TRBV5-1 and TRBJ1-1, the full variable domain is KAGVTQTPRYLIKTRGQQVTLSCSPISGHRSVSWYQQTPGQGLQFLFEYFSETQRNKGNFPGRFSGRQFSNSRSEMNVSTLELGDSALYLCASSLEDNHKAFFGQGTRLTVV.

The rearrangement links TRBV6-1 to TRBJ2-7; unclear D gene. This CDR3 comprises 14 residues. The V end was cut by 0 bases, the J end by 1 base, with 7 bases between. Germline CDR1 MNHNS, CDR2 SASEGT. The CDR3 DNA is TGTGCCAGCAGTGAAGCACTATCATCCTACGAGCAGTACTTC. Its translation is CASSEALSSYEQYF.

V usage is TRBV30 and J usage is TRBJ1-5; tentatively, D is TRBD1 (6 bases). This CDR3 has 13 residues. In germline, CDR1 is GTSNPN, CDR2 SVGIG (reference sequence). The V and J ends lost 0 bases and 7 bases respectively, with 10 bases between them. The CDR3 sequence is CAWSVGGDQPQHF. The CDR3 region has the DNA TGTGCCTGGAGTGTAGGGGGGGACCAGCCCCAGCATTTT.

A single count supports this clone. This chain uses TRBV6-1 with TRBJ1-5, with D uncertain. The CDR3 is 14 amino acids. Germline V gene lookup returns CDR1 MNHNS and CDR2 SASEGT. V was trimmed by 2 bases and J by 2 bases, leaving 7 bases between them. The CDR3, as DNA: TGTGCCAGCAGTGAACGGGAAGGCAATCAGCCCCAGCATTTT. This encodes CASSEREGNQPQHF.

This chain connects TRBV10-3 to TRBJ1-2, with D perhaps matching TRBD1 (5 bases). Germline V lookup: CDR1 ENHRY, CDR2 SYGVKD. V was clipped by 0 bases and J by 1 base, with 12 bases between them. CDR3 size: 16 residues. The CDR3 spells CAISESRQPRNYGYTF. CDR3 in DNA: TGTGCCATCAGTGAGTCCAGACAGCCGCGTAACTATGGCTACACCTTC.

The chain joins TRBV5-1 to TRBJ1-1, with 9 bases that match TRBD1. The CDR3 is 16 residues long. V lost 3 bases and J lost 4; bases outside the gene matches: 10. Looked up from germline, CDR1 is SGHRS and CDR2 is YFSETQ. CDR3 region: CASSSRQGEFVTEAFF. As DNA, the CDR3 is TGCGCCAGCAGCTCTCGACAGGGGGAGTTTGTCACTGAAGCTTTCTTT.